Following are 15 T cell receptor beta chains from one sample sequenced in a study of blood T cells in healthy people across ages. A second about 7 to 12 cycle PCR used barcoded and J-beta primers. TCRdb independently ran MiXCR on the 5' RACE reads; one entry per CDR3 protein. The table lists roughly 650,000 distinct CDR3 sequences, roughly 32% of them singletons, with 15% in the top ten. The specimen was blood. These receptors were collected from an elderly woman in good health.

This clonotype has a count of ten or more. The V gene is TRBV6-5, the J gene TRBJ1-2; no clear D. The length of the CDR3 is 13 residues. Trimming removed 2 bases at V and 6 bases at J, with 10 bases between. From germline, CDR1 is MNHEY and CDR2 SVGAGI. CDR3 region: CASSYGAKDGYTF. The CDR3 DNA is TGTGCCAGCAGTTACGGAGCTAAGGATGGCTACACCTTC.

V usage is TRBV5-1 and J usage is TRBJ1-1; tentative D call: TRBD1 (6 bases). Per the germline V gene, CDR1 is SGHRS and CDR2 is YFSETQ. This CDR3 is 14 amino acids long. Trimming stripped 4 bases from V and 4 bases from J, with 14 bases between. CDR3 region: CASSRGAEGTEAFF. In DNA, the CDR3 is TGCGCCAGCAGCAGGGGGGCTGAGGGCACTGAAGCTTTCTTT.

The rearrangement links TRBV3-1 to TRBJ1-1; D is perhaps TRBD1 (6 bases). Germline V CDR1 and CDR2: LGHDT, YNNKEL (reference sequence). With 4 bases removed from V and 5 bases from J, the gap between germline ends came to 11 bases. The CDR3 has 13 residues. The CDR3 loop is CASSPNQGTEAFF. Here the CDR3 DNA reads TGTGCCAGCAGCCCAAATCAGGGGACTGAAGCTTTCTTT.

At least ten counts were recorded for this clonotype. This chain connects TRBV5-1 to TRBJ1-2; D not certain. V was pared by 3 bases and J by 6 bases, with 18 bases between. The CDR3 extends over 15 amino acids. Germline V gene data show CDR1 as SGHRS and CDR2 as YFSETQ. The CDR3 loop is CASSYGPFGFDGYTF. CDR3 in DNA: TGCGCCAGCAGCTACGGGCCATTCGGGTTTGATGGCTACACCTTC.

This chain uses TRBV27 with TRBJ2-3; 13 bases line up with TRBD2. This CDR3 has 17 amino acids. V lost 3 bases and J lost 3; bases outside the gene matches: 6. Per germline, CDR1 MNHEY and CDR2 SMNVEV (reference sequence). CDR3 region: CASSLGLAGMGTDTQYF. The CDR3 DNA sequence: TGTGCCAGCAGTTTGGGACTAGCGGGAATGGGGACAGATACGCAGTATTTT.

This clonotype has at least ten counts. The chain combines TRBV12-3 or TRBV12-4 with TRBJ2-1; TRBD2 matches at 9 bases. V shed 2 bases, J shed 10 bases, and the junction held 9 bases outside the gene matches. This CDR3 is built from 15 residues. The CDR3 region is CASSLLAGGQGEQFF. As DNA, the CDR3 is TGTGCCAGCAGTTTACTTGCGGGGGGGCAAGGGGAGCAGTTCTTC.

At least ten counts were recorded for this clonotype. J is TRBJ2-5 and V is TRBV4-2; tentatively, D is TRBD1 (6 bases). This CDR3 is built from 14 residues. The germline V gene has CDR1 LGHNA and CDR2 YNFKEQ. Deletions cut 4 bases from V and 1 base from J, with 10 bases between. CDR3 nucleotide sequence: TGTGCCAGCAGCCCACAGGGATCCCAAGAGACCCAGTACTTC. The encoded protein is CASSPQGSQETQYF.

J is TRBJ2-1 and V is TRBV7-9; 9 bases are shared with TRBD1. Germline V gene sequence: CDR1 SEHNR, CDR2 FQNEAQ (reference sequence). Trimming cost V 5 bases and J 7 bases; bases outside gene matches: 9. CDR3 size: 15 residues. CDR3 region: CASSINLGQGNEQFF. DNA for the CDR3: TGTGCCAGCAGCATAAATTTGGGACAGGGAAATGAGCAGTTCTTC.

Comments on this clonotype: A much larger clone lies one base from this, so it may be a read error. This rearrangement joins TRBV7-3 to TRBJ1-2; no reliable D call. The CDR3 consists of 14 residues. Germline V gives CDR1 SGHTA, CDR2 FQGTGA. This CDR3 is CAGSVGGYTLGYTF. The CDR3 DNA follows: TGTGCCGGCAGCGTGGGCGGGTATACTCTCGGCTACACCTTC.

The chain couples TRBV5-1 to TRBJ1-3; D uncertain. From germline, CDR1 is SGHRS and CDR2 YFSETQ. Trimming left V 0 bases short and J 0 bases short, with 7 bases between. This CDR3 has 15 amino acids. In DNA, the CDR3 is TGCGCCAGCAGCTTGGGGGGAAGCTCTGGAAACACCATATATTTT. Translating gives CASSLGGSSGNTIYF. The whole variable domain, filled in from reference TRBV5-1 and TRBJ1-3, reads KAGVTQTPRYLIKTRGQQVTLSCSPISGHRSVSWYQQTPGQGLQFLFEYFSETQRNKGNFPGRFSGRQFSNSRSEMNVSTLELGDSALYLCASSLGGSSGNTIYFGEGSWLTVV.

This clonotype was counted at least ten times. The CDR3 nucleotides read TGTGCCAGCACCAACGGGCAGATTCATGAAAAACTGTTTTTT. Protein product: CASTNGQIHEKLFF. The rearrangement uses TRBV12-3 or TRBV12-4 and TRBJ1-4; D gene uncertain. Trimming removed 7 bases from V and 6 bases from J, with 15 bases in between. The CDR3 spans 14 residues.

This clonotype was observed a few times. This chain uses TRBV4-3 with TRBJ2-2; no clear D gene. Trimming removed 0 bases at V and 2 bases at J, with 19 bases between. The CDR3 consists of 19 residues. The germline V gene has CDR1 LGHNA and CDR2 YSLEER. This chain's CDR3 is CASSQEVPGSSLNTGELFF. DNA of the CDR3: TGCGCCAGCAGCCAAGAGGTCCCGGGTTCCTCACTCAACACCGGGGAGCTGTTTTTT.

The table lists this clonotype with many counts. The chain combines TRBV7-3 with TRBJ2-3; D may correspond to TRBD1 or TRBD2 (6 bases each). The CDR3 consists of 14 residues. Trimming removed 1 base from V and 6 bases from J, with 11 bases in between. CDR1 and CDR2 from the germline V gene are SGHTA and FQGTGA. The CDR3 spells CASSLSGGPDTQYF. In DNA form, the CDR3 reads TGTGCCAGCAGCTTAAGTGGGGGGCCCGATACGCAGTATTTT.

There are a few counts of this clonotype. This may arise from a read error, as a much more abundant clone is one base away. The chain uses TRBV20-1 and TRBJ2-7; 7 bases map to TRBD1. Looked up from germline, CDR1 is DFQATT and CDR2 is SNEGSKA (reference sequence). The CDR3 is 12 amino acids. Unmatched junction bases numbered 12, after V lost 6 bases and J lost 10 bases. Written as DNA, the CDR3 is TGCAGTGCAAACAGGGGTTTAGAGGCCCAGTACTTC. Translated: CSANRGLEAQYF.

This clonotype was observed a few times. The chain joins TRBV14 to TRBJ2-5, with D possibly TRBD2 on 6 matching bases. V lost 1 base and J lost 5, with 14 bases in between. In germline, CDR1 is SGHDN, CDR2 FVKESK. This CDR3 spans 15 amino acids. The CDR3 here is CASSQVRGLSETQYF. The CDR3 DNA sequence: TGTGCCAGCAGCCAAGTACGGGGGTTGTCGGAGACCCAGTACTTC.